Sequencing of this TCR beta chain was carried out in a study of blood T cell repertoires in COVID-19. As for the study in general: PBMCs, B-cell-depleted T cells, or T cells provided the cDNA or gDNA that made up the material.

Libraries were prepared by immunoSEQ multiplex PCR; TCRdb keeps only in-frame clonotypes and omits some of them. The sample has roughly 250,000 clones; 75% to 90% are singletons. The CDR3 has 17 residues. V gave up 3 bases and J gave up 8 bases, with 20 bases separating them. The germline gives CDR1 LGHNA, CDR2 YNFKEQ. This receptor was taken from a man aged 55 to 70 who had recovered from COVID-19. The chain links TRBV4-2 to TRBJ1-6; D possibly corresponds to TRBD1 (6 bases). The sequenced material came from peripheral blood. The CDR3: CASSHPGQLLRDSPLHF. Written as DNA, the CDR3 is TGTGCCAGCAGCCATCCCGGACAGCTACTAAGGGATTCACCCCTCCACTTT.